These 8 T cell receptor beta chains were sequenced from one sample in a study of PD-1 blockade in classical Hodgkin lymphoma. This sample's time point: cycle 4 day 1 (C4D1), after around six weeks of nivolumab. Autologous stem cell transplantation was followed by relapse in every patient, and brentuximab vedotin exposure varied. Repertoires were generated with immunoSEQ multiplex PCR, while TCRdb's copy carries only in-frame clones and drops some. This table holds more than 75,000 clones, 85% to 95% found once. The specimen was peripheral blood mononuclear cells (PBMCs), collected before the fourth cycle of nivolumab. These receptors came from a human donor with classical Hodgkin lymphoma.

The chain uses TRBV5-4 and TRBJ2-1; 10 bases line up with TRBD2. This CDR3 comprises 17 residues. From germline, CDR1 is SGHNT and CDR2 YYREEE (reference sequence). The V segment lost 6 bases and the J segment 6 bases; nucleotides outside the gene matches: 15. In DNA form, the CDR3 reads TGTGCCAGCAATCATTTCCCCACGGGACTAGCGTCCAATGAGCAGTTCTTC. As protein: CASNHFPTGLASNEQFF.

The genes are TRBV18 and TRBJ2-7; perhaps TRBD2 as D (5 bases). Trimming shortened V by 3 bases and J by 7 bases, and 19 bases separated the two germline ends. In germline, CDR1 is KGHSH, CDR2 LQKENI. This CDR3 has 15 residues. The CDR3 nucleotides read TGTGCCAGCTCACCTCCAGGACTGGGCGTGGGTGAGCAGTACTTC. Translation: CASSPPGLGVGEQYF.

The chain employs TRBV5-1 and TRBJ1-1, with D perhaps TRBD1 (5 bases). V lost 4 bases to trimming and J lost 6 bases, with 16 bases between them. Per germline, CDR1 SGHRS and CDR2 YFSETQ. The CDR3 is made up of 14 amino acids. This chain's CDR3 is CASSRWGHAPEAFF. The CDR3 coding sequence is TGCGCCAGCAGCCGTTGGGGCCATGCGCCTGAAGCTTTCTTT.

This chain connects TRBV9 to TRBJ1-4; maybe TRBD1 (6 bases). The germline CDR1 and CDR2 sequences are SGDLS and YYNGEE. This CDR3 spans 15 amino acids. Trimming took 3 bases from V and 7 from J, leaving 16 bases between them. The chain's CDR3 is CASSAGGGGGEKLFF. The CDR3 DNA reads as TGTGCCAGCAGCGCCGGTGGGGGAGGGGGTGAAAAACTGTTTTTT. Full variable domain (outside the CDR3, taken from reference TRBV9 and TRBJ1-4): DSGVTQTPKHLITATGQRVTLRCSPRSGDLSVYWYQQSLDQGLQFLIQYYNGEERAKGNILERFSAQQFPDLHSELNLSSLELGDSALYFCASSAGGGGGEKLFFGSGTQLSVL.

As DNA, the CDR3 is TGTGCCAGCTCCCCGCCACGGGGTAGCAATGAGCAGTTCTTC. Translated: CASSPPRGSNEQFF. The V call is TRBV5-4, the J call TRBJ2-1; TRBD2 is a possible D gene (5 bases). With 7 bases removed from V and 6 bases from J, the gap between germline ends came to 17 bases. The CDR3 loop spans 14 amino acids. Germline CDR1 and CDR2: SGHNT and YYREEE (reference sequence).

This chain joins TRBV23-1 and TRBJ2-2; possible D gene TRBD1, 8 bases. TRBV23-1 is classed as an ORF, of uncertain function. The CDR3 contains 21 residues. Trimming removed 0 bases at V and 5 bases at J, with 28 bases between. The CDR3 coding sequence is TGCGCCAGCAGTCAATCTTATCGGGAGGCAGGGGGCGCTTTTATAACCGGGGAGCTGTTTTTT. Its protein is CASSQSYREAGGAFITGELFF.

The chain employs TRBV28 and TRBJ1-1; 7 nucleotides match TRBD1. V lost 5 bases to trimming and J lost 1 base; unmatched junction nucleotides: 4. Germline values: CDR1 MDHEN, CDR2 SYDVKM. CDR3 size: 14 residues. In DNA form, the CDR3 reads TGTGCCAGCAGTATCCCAGGGGGGAACACTGAAGCTTTCTTT. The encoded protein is CASSIPGGNTEAFF.

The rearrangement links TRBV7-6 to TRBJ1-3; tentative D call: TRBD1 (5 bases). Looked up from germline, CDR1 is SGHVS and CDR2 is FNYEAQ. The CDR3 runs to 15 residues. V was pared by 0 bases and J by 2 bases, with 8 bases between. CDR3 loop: CASSLARGAGNTIYF. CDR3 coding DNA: TGTGCCAGCAGCTTAGCTAGGGGCGCTGGAAACACCATATATTTT.